This T cell receptor (beta chain) was identified in a study of post-analysis software for immune sequencing data. At the level of the study: Disease courses included relapsing-remitting, secondary progressive and progressive-relapsing multiple sclerosis.

This clonotype showed up many times. The antigen remains unidentified. Study observations and caveats: Clustering by F measure revealed strong co-clustering among samples prepared together in one batch. With TRBV5-6, TRBV5-1 and TRBV20-1 included, about five TRBV segments were more frequent in patients than in controls.

Included in the TCR beta cDNA libraries were unique molecular identifiers. It was from roughly 1 to 10 million T cells that approximately 500,000 cDNA molecules came. Each CDR3 protein is one row after TCRdb ran MiXCR on the PCR reads. The data contain under 200,000 distinct CDR3 sequences, roughly 28% of them singletons. V was clipped by 3 bases and J by 0 bases, with 8 bases between them. The CDR3 sequence is 14 residues long. Germline assignment: CDR1 MDHEN and CDR2 SYDVKM. What was sequenced was blood. V usage is TRBV28 and J usage is TRBJ1-2; D gene uncertain. This clonotype was sampled from a girl aged 2-17 years with multiple sclerosis. For the CDR3, the DNA is TGTGCCAGCAGTTTGTCCACGTCTAACTATGGCTACACCTTC. Amino acid sequence: CASSLSTSNYGYTF.